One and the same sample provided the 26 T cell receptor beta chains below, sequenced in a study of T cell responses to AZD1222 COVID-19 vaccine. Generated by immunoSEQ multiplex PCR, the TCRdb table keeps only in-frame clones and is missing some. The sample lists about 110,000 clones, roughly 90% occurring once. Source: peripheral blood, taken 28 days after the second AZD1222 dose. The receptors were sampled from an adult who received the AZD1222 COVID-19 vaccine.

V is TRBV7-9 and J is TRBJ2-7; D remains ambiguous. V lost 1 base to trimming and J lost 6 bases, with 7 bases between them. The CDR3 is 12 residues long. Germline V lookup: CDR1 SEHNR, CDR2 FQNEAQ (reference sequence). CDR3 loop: CASSLGFGEQYF. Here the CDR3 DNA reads TGTGCCAGCAGCTTAGGGTTCGGCGAGCAGTACTTC.

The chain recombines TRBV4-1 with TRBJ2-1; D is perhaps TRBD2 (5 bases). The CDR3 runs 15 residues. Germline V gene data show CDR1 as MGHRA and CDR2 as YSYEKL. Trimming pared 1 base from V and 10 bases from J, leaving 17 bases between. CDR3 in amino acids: CASSQAHGIMGEQFF. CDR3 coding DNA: TGCGCCAGCAGCCAAGCACACGGGATAATGGGAGAGCAGTTCTTC.

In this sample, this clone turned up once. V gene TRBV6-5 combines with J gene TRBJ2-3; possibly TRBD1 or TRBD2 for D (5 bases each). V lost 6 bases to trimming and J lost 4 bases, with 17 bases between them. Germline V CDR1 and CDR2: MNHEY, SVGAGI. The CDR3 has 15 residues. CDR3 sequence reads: CASRRMGDLSDTQYF. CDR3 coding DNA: TGTGCCAGCAGACGAATGGGGGATTTGTCAGATACGCAGTATTTT.

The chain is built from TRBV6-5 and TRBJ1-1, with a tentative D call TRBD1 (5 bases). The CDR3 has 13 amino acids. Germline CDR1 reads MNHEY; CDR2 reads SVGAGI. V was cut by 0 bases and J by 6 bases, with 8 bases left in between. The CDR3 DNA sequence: TGTGCCAGCAGTTACTCGGTGACAGCTGAAGCTTTCTTT. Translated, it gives CASSYSVTAEAFF.

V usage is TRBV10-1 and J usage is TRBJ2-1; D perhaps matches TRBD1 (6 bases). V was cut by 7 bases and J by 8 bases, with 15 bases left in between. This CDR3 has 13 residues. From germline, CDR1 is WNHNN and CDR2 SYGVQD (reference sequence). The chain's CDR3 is CASNDAGEDEQFF. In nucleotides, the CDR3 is TGCGCCAGCAACGATGCAGGGGAAGATGAGCAGTTCTTC.

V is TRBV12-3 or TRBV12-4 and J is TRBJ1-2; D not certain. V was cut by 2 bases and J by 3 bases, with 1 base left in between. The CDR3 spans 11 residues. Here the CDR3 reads CASSLYYGYTF. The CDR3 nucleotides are TGTGCCAGCAGTTTATACTATGGCTACACCTTC.

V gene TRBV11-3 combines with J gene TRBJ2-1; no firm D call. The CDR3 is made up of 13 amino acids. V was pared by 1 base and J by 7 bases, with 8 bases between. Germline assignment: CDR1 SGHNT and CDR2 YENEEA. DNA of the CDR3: TGTGCCAGCAGCTTAGGAGAGTTTAATGAGCAGTTCTTC. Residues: CASSLGEFNEQFF.

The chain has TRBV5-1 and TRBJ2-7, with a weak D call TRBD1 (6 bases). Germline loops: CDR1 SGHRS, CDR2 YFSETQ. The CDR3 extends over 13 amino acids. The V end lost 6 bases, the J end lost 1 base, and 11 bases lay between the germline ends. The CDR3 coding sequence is TGCGCCAGCAATCGGGACACTTCCTACGAGCAGTACTTC. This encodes CASNRDTSYEQYF.

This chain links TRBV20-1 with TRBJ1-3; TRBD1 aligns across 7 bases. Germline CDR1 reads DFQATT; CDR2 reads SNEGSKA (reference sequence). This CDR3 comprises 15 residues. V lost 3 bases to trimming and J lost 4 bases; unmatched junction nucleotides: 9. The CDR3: CSASDREAIGNTIYF. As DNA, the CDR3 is TGCAGTGCTAGTGACAGGGAGGCGATAGGAAACACCATATATTTT.

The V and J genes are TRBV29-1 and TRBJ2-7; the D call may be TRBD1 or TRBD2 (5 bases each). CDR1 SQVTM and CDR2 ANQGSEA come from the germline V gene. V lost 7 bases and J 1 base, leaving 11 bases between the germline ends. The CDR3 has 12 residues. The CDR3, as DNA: TGCAGCGCAATGGGACCATCCTACGAGCAGTACTTC. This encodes CSAMGPSYEQYF.

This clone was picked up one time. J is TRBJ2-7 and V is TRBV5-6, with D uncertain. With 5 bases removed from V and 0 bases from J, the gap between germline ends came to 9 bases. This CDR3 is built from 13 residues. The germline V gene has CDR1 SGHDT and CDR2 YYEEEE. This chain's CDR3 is CASRGRSSYEQYF. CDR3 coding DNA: TGTGCCAGCAGAGGCAGGAGCTCCTACGAGCAGTACTTC. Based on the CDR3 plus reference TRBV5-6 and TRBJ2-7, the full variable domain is DAGVTQSPTHLIKTRGQQVTLRCSPKSGHDTVSWYQQALGQGPQFIFQYYEEEERQRGNFPDRFSGHQFPNYSSELNVNALLLGDSALYLCASRGRSSYEQYFGPGTRLTVT.

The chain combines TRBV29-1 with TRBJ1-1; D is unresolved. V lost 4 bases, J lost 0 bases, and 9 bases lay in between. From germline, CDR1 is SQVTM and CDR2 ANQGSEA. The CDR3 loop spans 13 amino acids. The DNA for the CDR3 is TGCAGCGTTGTAAGAGATATGAACACTGAAGCTTTCTTT. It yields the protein CSVVRDMNTEAFF.

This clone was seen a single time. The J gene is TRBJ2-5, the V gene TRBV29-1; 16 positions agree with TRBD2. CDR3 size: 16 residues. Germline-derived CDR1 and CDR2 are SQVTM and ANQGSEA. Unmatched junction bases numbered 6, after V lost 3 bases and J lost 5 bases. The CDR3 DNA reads TGCAGCGTTGAGGGGACTAGCGGGAGGGAGTGGGAGACCCAGTACTTC. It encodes CSVEGTSGREWETQYF.

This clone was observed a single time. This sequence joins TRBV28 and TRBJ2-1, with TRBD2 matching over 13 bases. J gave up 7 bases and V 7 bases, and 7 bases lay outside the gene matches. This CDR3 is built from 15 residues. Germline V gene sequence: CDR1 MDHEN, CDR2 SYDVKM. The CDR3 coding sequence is TGTGCCAGCACCCGATCGACTAGCGGGAGGAATGAGCAGTTCTTC. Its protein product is CASTRSTSGRNEQFF. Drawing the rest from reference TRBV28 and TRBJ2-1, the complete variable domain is DVKVTQSSRYLVKRTGEKVFLECVQDMDHENMFWYRQDPGLGLRLIYFSYDVKMKEKGDIPEGYSVSREKKERFSLILESASTNQTSMYLCASTRSTSGRNEQFFGPGTRLTVL.

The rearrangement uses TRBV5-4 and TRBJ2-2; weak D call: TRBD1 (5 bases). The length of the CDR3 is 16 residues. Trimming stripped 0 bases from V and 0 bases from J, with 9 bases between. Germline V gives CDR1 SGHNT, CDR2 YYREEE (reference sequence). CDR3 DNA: TGTGCCAGCAGCTTGGGTGGGGCCGCGAACACCGGGGAGCTGTTTTTT. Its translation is CASSLGGAANTGELFF.

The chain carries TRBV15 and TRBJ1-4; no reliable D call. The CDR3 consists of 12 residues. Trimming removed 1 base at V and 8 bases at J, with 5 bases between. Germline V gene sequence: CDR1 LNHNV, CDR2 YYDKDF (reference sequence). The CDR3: CATSRVGEKLFF. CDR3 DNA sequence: TGTGCCACCAGCAGAGTAGGGGAAAAACTGTTTTTT.

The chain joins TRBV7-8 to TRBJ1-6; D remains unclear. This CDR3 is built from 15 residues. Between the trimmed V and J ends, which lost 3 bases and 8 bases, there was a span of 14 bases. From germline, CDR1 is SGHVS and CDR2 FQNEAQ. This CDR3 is CASSFGFSGDSPLHF. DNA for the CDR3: TGTGCCAGCAGCTTTGGGTTTTCCGGGGATTCACCCCTCCACTTT.

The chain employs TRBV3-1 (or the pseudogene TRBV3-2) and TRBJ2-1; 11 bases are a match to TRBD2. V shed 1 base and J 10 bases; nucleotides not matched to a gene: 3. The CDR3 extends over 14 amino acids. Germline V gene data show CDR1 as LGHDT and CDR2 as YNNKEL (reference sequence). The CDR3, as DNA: TGTGCCAGCAGCCAAGCCCTAGCGGGGGGAGAGCAGTTCTTC. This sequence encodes CASSQALAGGEQFF.

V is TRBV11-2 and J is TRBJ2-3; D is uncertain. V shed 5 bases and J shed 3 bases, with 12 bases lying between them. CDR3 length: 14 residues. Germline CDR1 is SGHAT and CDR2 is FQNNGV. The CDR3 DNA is TGTGCCAGCAGCGCAGTTGGCCGGACAGATACGCAGTATTTT. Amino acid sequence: CASSAVGRTDTQYF. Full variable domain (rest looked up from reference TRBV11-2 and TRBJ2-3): EAGVAQSPRYKIIEKRQSVAFWCNPISGHATLYWYQQILGQGPKLLIQFQNNGVVDDSQLPKDRFSAERLKGVDSTLKIQPAKLEDSAVYLCASSAVGRTDTQYFGPGTRLTVL.

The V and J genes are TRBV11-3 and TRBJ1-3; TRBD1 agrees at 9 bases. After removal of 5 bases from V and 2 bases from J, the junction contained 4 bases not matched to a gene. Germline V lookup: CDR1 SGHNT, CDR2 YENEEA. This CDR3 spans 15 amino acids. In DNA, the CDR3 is TGTGCCAGCAGCACTGGACAGGGGACTGGAAACACCATATATTTT. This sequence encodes CASSTGQGTGNTIYF.

This CDR3 is CASSSRRQPQHF. In DNA form, the CDR3 reads TGTGCCAGCAGCTCCCGGCGTCAGCCCCAGCATTTT. This sequence joins TRBV7-9 and TRBJ1-5; D unclear. The germline V gene has CDR1 SEHNR and CDR2 FQNEAQ (reference sequence). CDR3 length: 12 amino acids. The V gene lost 4 bases and the J gene lost 6 bases, with 7 bases spanning the gap. The full variable domain, in which reference TRBV7-9 and TRBJ1-5 provide the parts outside the CDR3, is DTGVSQNPRHKITKRGQNVTFRCDPISEHNRLYWYRQTLGQGPEFLTYFQNEAQLEKSRLLSDRFSAERPKGSFSTLEIQRTEQGDSAMYLCASSSRRQPQHFGDGTRLSIL.

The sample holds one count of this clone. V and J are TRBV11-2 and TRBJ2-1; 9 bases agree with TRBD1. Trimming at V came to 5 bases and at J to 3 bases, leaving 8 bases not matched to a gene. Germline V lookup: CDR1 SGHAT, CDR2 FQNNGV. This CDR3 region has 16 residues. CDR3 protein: CASSHRQGGFYNEQFF. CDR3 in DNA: TGTGCCAGCAGCCACCGACAGGGGGGATTCTACAATGAGCAGTTCTTC. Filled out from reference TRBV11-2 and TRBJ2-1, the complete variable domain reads EAGVAQSPRYKIIEKRQSVAFWCNPISGHATLYWYQQILGQGPKLLIQFQNNGVVDDSQLPKDRFSAERLKGVDSTLKIQPAKLEDSAVYLCASSHRQGGFYNEQFFGPGTRLTVL.

In DNA form, the CDR3 reads TGTGCCAGCAGTGAAGAGGGGTGGTCGGGGACAGGATCCGTCGAGCAGTACTTC. This sequence encodes CASSEEGWSGTGSVEQYF. The rearrangement uses TRBV2 and TRBJ2-7; 8 bases map to TRBD1. The CDR3 consists of 18 residues. Unmatched junction bases numbered 17, after V lost 1 base and J lost 6 bases. Germline CDR1 reads SNHLY; CDR2 reads FYNNEI.

The CDR3 reads CASSPTAGSTDTQYF. CDR3 nucleotide sequence: TGTGCCAGCTCACCTACGGCGGGAAGCACAGATACGCAGTATTTT. This chain joins TRBV18 and TRBJ2-3, with D tentatively TRBD2 (6 bases). This CDR3 spans 15 amino acids. Germline CDR1 is KGHSH and CDR2 is LQKENI. V gave up 3 bases and J gave up 0 bases, with 10 bases separating them.

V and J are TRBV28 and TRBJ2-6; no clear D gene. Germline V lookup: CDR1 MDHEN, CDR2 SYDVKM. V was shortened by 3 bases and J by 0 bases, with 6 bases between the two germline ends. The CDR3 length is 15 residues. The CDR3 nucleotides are TGTGCCAGCAGTTTTCTCCCCTCTGGGGCCAACGTCCTGACTTTC. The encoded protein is CASSFLPSGANVLTF.

CDR3 region: CASSNIRDVYGPQHF. The DNA of the CDR3 is TGTGCCAGCAGCAACATCCGGGACGTATATGGGCCCCAGCATTTT. The chain is built from TRBV7-9 and TRBJ1-5, with D maybe TRBD1 (5 bases). The CDR3 is made up of 15 amino acids. V was cut by 5 bases and J by 9 bases, with 20 bases left in between. CDR1 and CDR2 from the germline V gene are SEHNR and FQNEAQ (reference sequence).